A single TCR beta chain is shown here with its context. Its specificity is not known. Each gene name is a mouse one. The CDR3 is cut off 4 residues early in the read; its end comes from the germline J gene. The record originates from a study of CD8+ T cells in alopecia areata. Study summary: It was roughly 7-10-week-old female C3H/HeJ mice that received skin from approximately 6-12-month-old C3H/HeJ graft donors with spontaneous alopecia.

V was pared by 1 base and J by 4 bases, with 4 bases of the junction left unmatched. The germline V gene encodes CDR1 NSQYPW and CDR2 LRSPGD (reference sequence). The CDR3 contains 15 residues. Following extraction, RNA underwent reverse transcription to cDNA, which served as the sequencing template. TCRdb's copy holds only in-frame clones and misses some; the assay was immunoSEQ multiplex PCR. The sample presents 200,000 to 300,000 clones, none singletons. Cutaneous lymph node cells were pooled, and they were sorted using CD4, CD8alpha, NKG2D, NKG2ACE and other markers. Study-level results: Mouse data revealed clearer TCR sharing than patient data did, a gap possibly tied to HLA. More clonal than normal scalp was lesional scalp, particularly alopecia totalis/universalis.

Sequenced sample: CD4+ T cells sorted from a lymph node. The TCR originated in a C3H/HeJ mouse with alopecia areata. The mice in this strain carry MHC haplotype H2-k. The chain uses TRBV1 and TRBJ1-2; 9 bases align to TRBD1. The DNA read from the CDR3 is TGCACCTGCAGTGCAGCCCGGGACAGGGTCTCC. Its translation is CTCSAARDRVS. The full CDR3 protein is CTCSAARDRVSDYTF.